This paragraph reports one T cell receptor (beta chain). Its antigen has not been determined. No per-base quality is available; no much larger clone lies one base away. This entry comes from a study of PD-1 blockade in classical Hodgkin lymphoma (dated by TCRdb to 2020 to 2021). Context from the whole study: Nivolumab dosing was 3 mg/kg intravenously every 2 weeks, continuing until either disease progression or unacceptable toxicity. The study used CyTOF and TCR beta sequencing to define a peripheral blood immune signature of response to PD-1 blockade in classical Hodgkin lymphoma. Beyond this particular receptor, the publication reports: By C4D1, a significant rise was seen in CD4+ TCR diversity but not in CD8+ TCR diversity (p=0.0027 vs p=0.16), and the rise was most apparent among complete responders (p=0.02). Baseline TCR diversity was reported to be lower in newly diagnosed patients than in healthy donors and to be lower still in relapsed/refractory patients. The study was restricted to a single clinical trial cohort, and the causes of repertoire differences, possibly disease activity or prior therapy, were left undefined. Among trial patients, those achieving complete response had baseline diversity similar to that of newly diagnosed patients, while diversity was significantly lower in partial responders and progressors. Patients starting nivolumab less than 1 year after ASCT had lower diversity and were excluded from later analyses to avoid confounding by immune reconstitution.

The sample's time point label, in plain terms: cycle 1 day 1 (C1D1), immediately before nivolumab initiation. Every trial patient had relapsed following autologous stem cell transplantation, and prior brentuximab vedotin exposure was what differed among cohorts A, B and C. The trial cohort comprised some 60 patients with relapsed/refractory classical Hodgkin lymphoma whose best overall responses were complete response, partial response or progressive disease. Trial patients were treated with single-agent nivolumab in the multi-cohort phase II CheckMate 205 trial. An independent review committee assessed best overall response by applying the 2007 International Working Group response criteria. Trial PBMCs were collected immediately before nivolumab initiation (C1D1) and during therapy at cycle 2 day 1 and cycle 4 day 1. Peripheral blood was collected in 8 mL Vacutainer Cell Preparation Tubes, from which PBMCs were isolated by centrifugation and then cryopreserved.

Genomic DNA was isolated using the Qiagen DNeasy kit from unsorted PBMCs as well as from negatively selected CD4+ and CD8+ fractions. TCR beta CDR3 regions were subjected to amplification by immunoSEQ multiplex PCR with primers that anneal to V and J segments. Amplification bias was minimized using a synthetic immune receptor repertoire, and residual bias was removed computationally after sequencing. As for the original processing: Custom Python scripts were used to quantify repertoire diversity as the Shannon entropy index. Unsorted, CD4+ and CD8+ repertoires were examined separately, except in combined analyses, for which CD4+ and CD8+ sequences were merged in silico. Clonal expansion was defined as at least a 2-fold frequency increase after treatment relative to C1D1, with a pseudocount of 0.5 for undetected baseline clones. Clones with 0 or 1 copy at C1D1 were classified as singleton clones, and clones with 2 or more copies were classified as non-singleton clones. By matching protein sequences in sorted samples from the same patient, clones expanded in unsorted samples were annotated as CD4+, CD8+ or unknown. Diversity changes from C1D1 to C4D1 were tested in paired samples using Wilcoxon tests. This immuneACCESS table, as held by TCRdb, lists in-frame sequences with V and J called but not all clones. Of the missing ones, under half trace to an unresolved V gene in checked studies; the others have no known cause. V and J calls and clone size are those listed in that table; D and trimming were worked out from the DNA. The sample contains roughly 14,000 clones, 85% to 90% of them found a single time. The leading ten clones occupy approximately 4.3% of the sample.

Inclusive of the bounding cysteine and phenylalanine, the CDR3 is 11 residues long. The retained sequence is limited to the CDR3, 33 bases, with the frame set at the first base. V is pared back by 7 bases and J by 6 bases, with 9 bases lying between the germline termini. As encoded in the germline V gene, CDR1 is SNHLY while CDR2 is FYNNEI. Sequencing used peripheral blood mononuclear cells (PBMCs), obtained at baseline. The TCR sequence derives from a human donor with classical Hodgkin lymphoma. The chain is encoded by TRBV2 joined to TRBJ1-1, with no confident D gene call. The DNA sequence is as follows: TGTGCCAGCATCCTCTCACCTGAAGCTTTCTTT. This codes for CASILSPEAFF.